These 11 T cell receptor beta chains were all obtained from the same sample, sequenced in a study of T cell changes during pregnancy in multiple sclerosis (dated by TCRdb to the late 2010s). Libraries were built with the immunoSEQ multiplex PCR assay. Here the immuneACCESS table is served through TCRdb, limited to in-frame sequences with V and J called. Missing clones are a known gap in these copies; in checked studies unresolved V genes cover under half, and the rest lacks a known reason. This sample holds about 31,000 clones; over 80% were observed only once. The ten largest clones represent 8.5% to 10% of the sample. Sequencing used CD8+ T cells from peripheral blood mononuclear cells, obtained in the first trimester of pregnancy. Receptors were obtained from a female donor with multiple sclerosis, enrolled in a pregnancy study.

The chain recombines TRBV2 with TRBJ2-2, with D perhaps matching TRBD2 (5 bases). This CDR3 is 14 amino acids long. From germline, CDR1 is SNHLY and CDR2 FYNNEI. Trimming cost V 8 bases and J 8 bases, with 18 bases left between them. CDR3 residues: CASLEDWAPGELFF. In DNA, the CDR3 is TGTGCCAGCCTCGAGGACTGGGCCCCTGGGGAGCTGTTTTTT.

J is TRBJ2-7 and V is TRBV6-6, with 8 bases aligning to TRBD2. CDR1 is MNHNY, CDR2 SVGAGI, per germline (reference sequence). V lost 3 bases to trimming and J lost 4 bases; unmatched junction nucleotides: 5. The CDR3 covers 14 residues. DNA of the CDR3: TGTGCCAGCAGTTATTCGGGAGGGCGGTACGAGCAGTACTTC. Translating it yields CASSYSGGRYEQYF.

The V gene is TRBV5-4, the J gene TRBJ2-1; a possible D gene is TRBD2 (5 bases). This CDR3 spans 15 amino acids. Trimming stripped 0 bases from V and 7 bases from J, with 14 bases between. The germline gives CDR1 SGHNT, CDR2 YYREEE (reference sequence). CDR3: CASSLDGGSENEQFF. Here the CDR3 DNA reads TGTGCCAGCAGCTTGGATGGAGGCTCTGAAAATGAGCAGTTCTTC.

The gene calls are TRBV4-1 and TRBJ1-2; possibly TRBD1 for D (5 bases). Per germline, CDR1 MGHRA and CDR2 YSYEKL. This CDR3 comprises 15 residues. Trimming pared 3 bases from V and 7 bases from J, leaving 18 bases between. This chain's CDR3 is CASSHLVGGEGGYTF. CDR3 nucleotide sequence: TGCGCCAGCAGCCACTTAGTGGGGGGTGAAGGTGGCTACACCTTC.

The rearrangement uses TRBV7-3 and TRBJ2-1, with TRBD2 matching over 7 bases. CDR3 length: 15 amino acids. Germline V gives CDR1 SGHTA, CDR2 FQGTGA. V lost 6 bases, J lost 4 bases, and 9 bases stayed unmatched. For the CDR3, the DNA is TGTGCCAGCAGAGAAGTAGCGGGCAATTACAATGAGCAGTTCTTC. Translated: CASREVAGNYNEQFF. The whole variable domain, filled in from reference TRBV7-3 and TRBJ2-1, reads GAGVSQTPSNKVTEKGKYVELRCDPISGHTALYWYRQSLGQGPEFLIYFQGTGAADDSGLPNDRFFAVRPEGSVSTLKIQRTERGDSAVYLCASREVAGNYNEQFFGPGTRLTVL.

This clone showed up just once. The V call is TRBV11-2, the J call TRBJ2-2; no clear D. This CDR3 contains 15 residues. Germline V gene sequence: CDR1 SGHAT, CDR2 FQNNGV. Trimming removed 1 base at V and 5 bases at J, with 11 bases between. The CDR3 nucleotides are TGTGCCAGCAGCTTAGTGGGCAAGCAAACCGGGGAGCTGTTTTTT. It translates to CASSLVGKQTGELFF.

J is TRBJ2-5 and V is TRBV28; no clear D gene. This CDR3 has 14 residues. V was pared by 5 bases and J by 0 bases, with 10 bases between. CDR1 is MDHEN, CDR2 SYDVKM, per germline. The CDR3 region has the DNA TGTGCCAGCAGTCAAAACAGTAACCAAGAGACCCAGTACTTC. It encodes CASSQNSNQETQYF.

The chain joins TRBV23-1 to TRBJ2-1, with D possibly matching TRBD1 (6 bases). TRBV23-1 is designated an ORF whose function remains uncertain. Trimming took off 4 bases at V and 8 bases at J, with 21 bases between the two ends. CDR3 size: 16 residues. The CDR3 sequence: CASSLGEYFDRHEQFF. In DNA form, the CDR3 reads TGCGCCAGCAGTCTCGGTGAATATTTTGACAGGCATGAGCAGTTCTTC.

J is TRBJ1-1 and V is TRBV28, with D possibly TRBD1 on 6 matching bases. Trimming cost V 2 bases and J 3 bases, with 10 bases left between them. The CDR3 extends over 14 amino acids. Germline CDR1 and CDR2: MDHEN and SYDVKM. The CDR3 loop is CASSLTGGYTEAFF. The CDR3 region has the DNA TGTGCCAGCAGTTTAACGGGGGGCTACACTGAAGCTTTCTTT.

The chain combines TRBV14 with TRBJ2-3; 9 bases are shared with TRBD2. The CDR3 consists of 16 residues. Trimming at V came to 1 base and at J to 4 bases, leaving 6 bases not matched to a gene. Germline V gene sequence: CDR1 SGHDN, CDR2 FVKESK. The CDR3 is CASSQVTAGGADTQYF. The CDR3 coding sequence is TGTGCCAGCAGCCAAGTCACAGCGGGAGGAGCAGATACGCAGTATTTT.

In its sample, this clone was seen once. The chain carries TRBV19 and TRBJ2-2; possible D gene TRBD2, 6 bases. This CDR3 spans 14 amino acids. The ends were cut back, 3 bases at V and 8 bases at J, with 13 bases in the middle. Germline V gene lookup returns CDR1 LNHDA and CDR2 SQIVND (reference sequence). The DNA of the CDR3 is TGTGCCAGTAGTATTAGTCTCGGGGGAGGGGAGCTGTTTTTT. Its translation: CASSISLGGGELFF.